A selection of T cell receptor beta chains follows, all from one sample in a study of T-cell reconstitution after alpha-beta-depleted transplantation in children. TCRdb called the PCR reads again in MiXCR, with one record for every CDR3 protein. The sample contains about 420,000 distinct CDR3 sequences, roughly 17% of which appear only once. Sequenced here: PBMCs, mostly from graft donor cells, sampled 360 days after TCRalphabeta/CD19-depleted stem cell transplant. The receptors originated from a boy under three years old who had a stem cell transplant for Wiskott-Aldrich syndrome, so the T cells may come from the graft donor. Both conserved end residues are part of each CDR3. The D gene is left open where the match is weak. Some rows mark clone size as missing; the rest say once, few, many or name a class of expanded clone.

CDR3nt: TGTGCCAGCAGCCAAGCCGGACTAGCGGGGTGGGAGACCCAGTACTTC
CDR3aa: CASSQAGLAGWETQYF
abundance: NA
j_gene: TRBJ2-5
len: 16
v_gene: TRBV14
d_gene: TRBD2

CDR3nt: TGTGCCAGCAGCGAACAAAGAAACGAGCAGTACTTC
CDR3aa: CASSEQRNEQYF
abundance: NA
j_gene: TRBJ2-7
len: 12
v_gene: TRBV12-3/TRBV12-4
d_gene: NA

CDR3nt: TGTGCCAGCAGTTTCGAGGATCAGCCCCAGCATTTT
CDR3aa: CASSFEDQPQHF
abundance: few
j_gene: TRBJ1-5
len: 12
v_gene: TRBV28
d_gene: NA

CDR3nt: TGTGCCACCAGTGATCCGGGACACCTCAAAGGAGGATCCTACAATGAGCAGTTCTTC
CDR3aa: CATSDPGHLKGGSYNEQFF
abundance: few
j_gene: TRBJ2-1
len: 19
v_gene: TRBV24-1
d_gene: NA

CDR3nt: TGCGCCAGCAGCATCGGGACTAGCGATCAGTACTTC
CDR3aa: CASSIGTSDQYF
abundance: NA
j_gene: TRBJ2-7
len: 12
v_gene: TRBV4-1
d_gene: TRBD2

CDR3nt: TGTGCCACCAGTGATTCGGACAGAGCCTACGAGCAGTACTTC
CDR3aa: CATSDSDRAYEQYF
abundance: NA
j_gene: TRBJ2-7
len: 14
v_gene: TRBV24-1
d_gene: NA

CDR3nt: TGCGCCAGCAGCCGCACCGCGGGAAACACCGGGGAGCTGTTTTTT
CDR3aa: CASSRTAGNTGELFF
abundance: few
j_gene: TRBJ2-2
len: 15
v_gene: TRBV5-1
d_gene: NA

CDR3nt: TGTGCCAGCAGCTTATTAGGCCGGGGGCGCGACGAGCAGTACTTC
CDR3aa: CASSLLGRGRDEQYF
abundance: few
j_gene: TRBJ2-7
len: 15
v_gene: TRBV7-2
d_gene: NA

CDR3nt: TGTGCCAGCAGCGTGGGGGACAGGGGTTACTACGAGCAGTACTTC
CDR3aa: CASSVGDRGYYEQYF
abundance: few
j_gene: TRBJ2-7
len: 15
v_gene: TRBV9
d_gene: TRBD1

CDR3nt: TGTGCCACCCTCGCGGTAGCGGGGGGAGGGGAGACCCAGTACTTC
CDR3aa: CATLAVAGGGETQYF
abundance: NA
j_gene: TRBJ2-5
len: 15
v_gene: TRBV6-1
d_gene: TRBD2

CDR3nt: TGTGCCAGCAGTTTCAACACCCTAGGGGACACCGGGGAGCTGTTTTTT
CDR3aa: CASSFNTLGDTGELFF
abundance: NA
j_gene: TRBJ2-2
len: 16
v_gene: TRBV27
d_gene: NA

CDR3nt: TGTGCCACCAGTGATGTAGCTCTCTACAATGAGCAGTTCTTC
CDR3aa: CATSDVALYNEQFF
abundance: NA
j_gene: TRBJ2-1
len: 14
v_gene: TRBV24-1
d_gene: NA

CDR3nt: TGCGCCAGCAGCCGGGCGGGGAGCTCCTACAATGAGCAGTACTTC
CDR3aa: CASSRAGSSYNEQYF
abundance: NA
j_gene: TRBJ2-7
len: 15
v_gene: TRBV4-3
d_gene: NA

CDR3nt: TGTGCCAGCACAAGAGATAGCACAGATACGCAGTATTTT
CDR3aa: CASTRDSTDTQYF
abundance: few
j_gene: TRBJ2-3
len: 13
v_gene: TRBV2
d_gene: NA

CDR3nt: TGTGCCAGCAGCTTAGGCCAAAGGGGAGAGACCCAGTACTTC
CDR3aa: CASSLGQRGETQYF
abundance: few
j_gene: TRBJ2-5
len: 14
v_gene: TRBV7-7
d_gene: NA

CDR3nt: TGCAGTGCTAGACCGCTCCTCCTAAACACAGATACGCAGTATTTT
CDR3aa: CSARPLLLNTDTQYF
abundance: NA
j_gene: TRBJ2-3
len: 15
v_gene: TRBV20-1
d_gene: NA

CDR3nt: TGTGCCAGCAGCGTAGGTCCGGGACCCTACACCGGGGAGCTGTTTTTT
CDR3aa: CASSVGPGPYTGELFF
abundance: NA
j_gene: TRBJ2-2
len: 16
v_gene: TRBV9
d_gene: NA

CDR3nt: TGTGCCAGCAGCACCTCCCCGGGACCCCGTAGGGAGCAGTACTTC
CDR3aa: CASSTSPGPRREQYF
abundance: many
j_gene: TRBJ2-7
len: 15
v_gene: TRBV7-2
d_gene: NA

CDR3nt: TGTGCCAGCAGACGGCCGGGTGGCACTGAAGCTTTCTTT
CDR3aa: CASRRPGGTEAFF
abundance: few
j_gene: TRBJ1-1
len: 13
v_gene: TRBV6-2/TRBV6-3
d_gene: NA

CDR3nt: TGTGCCAGTAGTACAGTGTCCGGAAATGAGCAGTTCTTC
CDR3aa: CASSTVSGNEQFF
abundance: NA
j_gene: TRBJ2-1
len: 13
v_gene: TRBV19
d_gene: NA

CDR3nt: TGTGCCAGCAGCCACCGGACAGGGCGGGATACGCAGTATTTT
CDR3aa: CASSHRTGRDTQYF
abundance: NA
j_gene: TRBJ2-3
len: 14
v_gene: TRBV5-5
d_gene: TRBD1

CDR3nt: TGCAGTGCTAGAGATGGCTTCTTTGATTCACCCCTCCACTTT
CDR3aa: CSARDGFFDSPLHF
abundance: NA
j_gene: TRBJ1-6
len: 14
v_gene: TRBV20-1
d_gene: NA

CDR3nt: TGCAGCGTTGAACAGGGTAGCTACGAGCAGTACTTC
CDR3aa: CSVEQGSYEQYF
abundance: many
j_gene: TRBJ2-7
len: 12
v_gene: TRBV29-1
d_gene: NA

CDR3nt: TGCGCCAGCAGCTTCCTGGCGGGAGATGGGACAGATACGCAGTATTTT
CDR3aa: CASSFLAGDGTDTQYF
abundance: many
j_gene: TRBJ2-3
len: 16
v_gene: TRBV5-1
d_gene: TRBD2